Listed below are T cell receptor beta chains from one sample, sequenced in a study of blood T cells in healthy people across ages. TCRdb itself ran the 5' RACE reads through MiXCR, one entry per CDR3 protein. Of 1.5 million to 2 million distinct CDR3 sequences listed, around half are singletons. The material sequenced was blood. The receptors were gathered from a woman in her thirties or forties in good health. Each CDR3 is given with its conserved first and last residue. Only part of the rows carry a size: once, few, many, or a class if the clone is expanded.

cdr3_aa: CASRSGGALETQYF
v_call: TRBV28
j_call: TRBJ2-5
clone_size: few

cdr3_aa: CSAKLQGAGQPQHF
v_call: TRBV20-1
j_call: TRBJ1-5
clone_size: -

cdr3_aa: CASGVRLEENEQFF
v_call: TRBV11-2
j_call: TRBJ2-1
clone_size: -

cdr3_aa: CSARGRKSFYGYTF
v_call: TRBV20-1
j_call: TRBJ1-2
clone_size: few

cdr3_aa: CASSQGDRESSPLHF
v_call: TRBV4-3
j_call: TRBJ1-6
clone_size: -

cdr3_aa: CASSLWGGTTSYEQYF
v_call: TRBV5-1
j_call: TRBJ2-7
clone_size: few

cdr3_aa: CASSRTYGEQFF
v_call: TRBV7-2
j_call: TRBJ2-1
clone_size: -

cdr3_aa: CSVEDSGQWGYTF
v_call: TRBV29-1
j_call: TRBJ1-2
clone_size: -

cdr3_aa: CASSLGLDRRYSEQFF
v_call: TRBV7-8
j_call: TRBJ2-1
clone_size: few

cdr3_aa: CASSQPVGGGYNEQFF
v_call: TRBV4-2
j_call: TRBJ2-1
clone_size: -

cdr3_aa: CASSLPDGDTQYF
v_call: TRBV5-6
j_call: TRBJ2-3
clone_size: -

cdr3_aa: CASSSVAGPDTQYF
v_call: TRBV7-2
j_call: TRBJ2-3
clone_size: -

cdr3_aa: CASTLNGQETQYF
v_call: TRBV5-1
j_call: TRBJ2-5
clone_size: -

cdr3_aa: CASSLRGQGAYSPLHF
v_call: TRBV25-1
j_call: TRBJ1-6
clone_size: few

cdr3_aa: CASSPRTARNEKLFF
v_call: TRBV7-2
j_call: TRBJ1-4
clone_size: -

cdr3_aa: CSARTVTGLAGAETQYF
v_call: TRBV20-1
j_call: TRBJ2-5
clone_size: -

cdr3_aa: CASSLVPGSYDEQFF
v_call: TRBV7-2
j_call: TRBJ2-1
clone_size: once

cdr3_aa: CASSALGPGLAGNQETQYF
v_call: TRBV7-2
j_call: TRBJ2-5
clone_size: -

cdr3_aa: CASSHSGTGLYEQYF
v_call: TRBV12-3/TRBV12-4
j_call: TRBJ2-7
clone_size: few

cdr3_aa: CASSYSDRDPETQYF
v_call: TRBV6-6
j_call: TRBJ2-5
clone_size: few

cdr3_aa: CANISSGYYGYTF
v_call: TRBV28
j_call: TRBJ1-2
clone_size: -

cdr3_aa: CAISESMGGAPKNIQYF
v_call: TRBV10-3
j_call: TRBJ2-4
clone_size: few

cdr3_aa: CASSDFPPSTDTQYF
v_call: TRBV25-1
j_call: TRBJ2-3
clone_size: -

cdr3_aa: CASSRGPAEYQPQHF
v_call: TRBV19
j_call: TRBJ1-5
clone_size: -

cdr3_aa: CASSSSTGSSYNEQFF
v_call: TRBV7-9
j_call: TRBJ2-1
clone_size: few

cdr3_aa: CASRTLFNEQFF
v_call: TRBV12-3/TRBV12-4
j_call: TRBJ2-1
clone_size: -

cdr3_aa: CASSQEAEQETQYF
v_call: TRBV4-3
j_call: TRBJ2-5
clone_size: few

cdr3_aa: CASSYSKGSANEKLFF
v_call: TRBV6-5
j_call: TRBJ1-4
clone_size: once

cdr3_aa: CASSFSGNSNQPQHF
v_call: TRBV12-3/TRBV12-4
j_call: TRBJ1-5
clone_size: few

cdr3_aa: CASSDDRVGSGANVLTF
v_call: TRBV11-1
j_call: TRBJ2-6
clone_size: few

cdr3_aa: CASSQGNRPSTDTQYF
v_call: TRBV4-1
j_call: TRBJ2-3
clone_size: few

cdr3_aa: CATRKRGGTGQYNEQYF
v_call: TRBV15
j_call: TRBJ2-7
clone_size: -

cdr3_aa: CASSLAGAPDEQYF
v_call: TRBV5-6
j_call: -
clone_size: -

cdr3_aa: CSVAPTGNRQETQYF
v_call: TRBV29-1
j_call: TRBJ2-5
clone_size: few

cdr3_aa: CASRTRTPYEQYF
v_call: TRBV27
j_call: TRBJ2-7
clone_size: -

cdr3_aa: CASGLALAGVYEQYF
v_call: TRBV12-5
j_call: TRBJ2-7
clone_size: -

cdr3_aa: CSAGRGETQFF
v_call: TRBV20-1
j_call: TRBJ2-1
clone_size: -

cdr3_aa: CASSLTRGDYNEQFF
v_call: TRBV7-3
j_call: TRBJ2-1
clone_size: few

cdr3_aa: CASSSTTVTERGSYGYTF
v_call: TRBV28
j_call: TRBJ1-2
clone_size: few

cdr3_aa: CASSLGDRTGKYNEQFF
v_call: TRBV5-1
j_call: TRBJ2-1
clone_size: -

cdr3_aa: CASSQVGGGYNEQFF
v_call: TRBV4-3
j_call: TRBJ2-1
clone_size: -

cdr3_aa: CASSYNGQGGTGETQYF
v_call: TRBV11-1
j_call: -
clone_size: -